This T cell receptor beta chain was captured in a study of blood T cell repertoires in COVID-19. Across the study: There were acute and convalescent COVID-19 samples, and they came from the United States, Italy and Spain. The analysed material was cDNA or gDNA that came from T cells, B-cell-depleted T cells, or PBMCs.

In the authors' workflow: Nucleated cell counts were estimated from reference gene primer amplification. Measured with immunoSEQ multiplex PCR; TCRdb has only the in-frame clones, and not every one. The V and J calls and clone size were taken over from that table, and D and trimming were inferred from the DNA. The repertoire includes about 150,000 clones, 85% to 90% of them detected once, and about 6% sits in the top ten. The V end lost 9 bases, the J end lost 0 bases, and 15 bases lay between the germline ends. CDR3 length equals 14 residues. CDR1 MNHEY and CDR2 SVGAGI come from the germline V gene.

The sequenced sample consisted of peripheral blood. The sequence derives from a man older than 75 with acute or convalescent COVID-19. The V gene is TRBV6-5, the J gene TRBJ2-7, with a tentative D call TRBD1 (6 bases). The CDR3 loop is CARHHREDSYEQYF. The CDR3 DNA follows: TGTGCCAGACATCACAGGGAAGACTCCTACGAGCAGTACTTC.